A single sample gave rise to the 14 T cell receptor beta chains below, sequenced in a study of CD8+ T cells in alopecia areata (dated by TCRdb to about 2018). Receptor amplification or capture employed the immunoSEQ multiplex PCR assay. To provide template for TCR sequencing, every sample had RNA extracted and reverse transcribed into cDNA. This immuneACCESS table, as held by TCRdb, lists in-frame sequences with V and J called but not all clones. Of the missing ones, under half trace to an unresolved V gene in checked studies; the others have no known cause. In this sample the table shows 150,000 to 200,000 clones, approximately 56% of which occur a single time. The biggest ten clones account for roughly 14% of the sample. According to the study, the label for this sample's time point signals: baseline before oral tofacitinib. This material consisted of CD4+ T cells sorted from blood, taken at week 0. The receptors were sampled from a human donor with alopecia areata.

This chain links TRBV5-1 with TRBJ2-5; D uncertain. V was shortened by 4 bases and J by 0 bases, with 7 bases between the two germline ends. The CDR3 consists of 13 residues. Germline V gene sequence: CDR1 SGHRS, CDR2 YFSETQ. CDR3 bases: TGCGCCAGCAGCGGTCTTGACCAAGAGACCCAGTACTTC. Its translation is CASSGLDQETQYF.

The V gene is TRBV2, the J gene TRBJ2-1; TRBD2 aligns across 11 bases. The ends lost 3 bases at V and 6 bases at J; junction bases unmatched: 13. This CDR3 spans 18 amino acids. Germline loops: CDR1 SNHLY, CDR2 FYNNEI. The CDR3 sequence: CASSDKFIGLAGVNEQFF. The CDR3 DNA follows: TGTGCCAGCAGTGATAAGTTTATCGGACTAGCGGGCGTCAATGAGCAGTTCTTC.

The J gene is TRBJ1-3, the V gene TRBV9; D remains unclear. V lost 1 base to trimming and J lost 3 bases, with 2 bases between them. Germline CDR1 and CDR2: SGDLS and YYNGEE. The CDR3 spans 12 residues. CDR3 amino acids: CASSVYGNTIYF. In DNA form, the CDR3 reads TGTGCCAGCAGCGTATATGGAAACACCATATATTTT.

The chain carries TRBV30 and TRBJ1-1; D possibly corresponds to TRBD1 (5 bases). Looked up from germline, CDR1 is GTSNPN and CDR2 is SVGIG (reference sequence). The V gene lost 5 bases and the J gene lost 0 bases, with 10 bases spanning the gap. CDR3 length equals 13 residues. The CDR3 loop is CAWEDTMNTEAFF. CDR3 DNA: TGTGCCTGGGAGGACACTATGAACACTGAAGCTTTCTTT.

This clone was found a few times. J is TRBJ2-5 and V is TRBV2; tentatively, D is TRBD1 (5 bases). This CDR3 is 13 amino acids long. Germline CDR1 is SNHLY and CDR2 is FYNNEI. Trimming took off 6 bases at V and 2 bases at J, with 10 bases between the two ends. CDR3 protein: CASSQTGQETQYF. CDR3 bases: TGTGCCAGCAGCCAAACAGGACAAGAGACCCAGTACTTC.

The rearrangement joins TRBV14 to TRBJ2-3; 9 bases map to TRBD2. Germline V lookup: CDR1 SGHDN, CDR2 FVKESK. Trimming at V came to 4 bases and at J to 0 bases, leaving 8 bases not matched to a gene. The CDR3 has 17 residues. CDR3 sequence (DNA): TGTGCCAGCAGCCTCAGTACTAGCGGGTATAGCACAGATACGCAGTATTTT. It yields the protein CASSLSTSGYSTDTQYF.

The chain is built from TRBV5-6 and TRBJ2-5; no firm D call. The J call could be wrong; TRBJ2-7 is a better fit for the DNA end. This CDR3 comprises 13 residues. CDR1 and CDR2 from the germline V gene are SGHDT and YYEEEE. As DNA, the CDR3 is TGTGCCAGCAGCTTGCCCTCATCCTACGAGCAGTACTTC. This sequence encodes CASSLPSSYEQYF.

This clone was found once. The chain joins TRBV6-5 to TRBJ1-1; 7 bases line up with TRBD1. V was clipped by 7 bases and J by 5 bases; unmatched bases: 10. The germline CDR1 and CDR2 sequences are MNHEY and SVGAGI. This CDR3 has 14 amino acids. CDR3 residues: CASNPGGLGTEAFF. Here the CDR3 DNA reads TGTGCCAGCAACCCAGGGGGGTTGGGAACTGAAGCTTTCTTT.

This chain links TRBV5-1 with TRBJ1-4; D is perhaps TRBD1 (5 bases). Germline loops: CDR1 SGHRS, CDR2 YFSETQ. Between the trimmed V and J ends, which lost 1 base and 8 bases, there was a span of 15 bases. This CDR3 region has 15 residues. The CDR3: CASSLWDRGIEKLFF. As DNA, the CDR3 is TGCGCCAGCAGCTTGTGGGACCGGGGAATCGAAAAACTGTTTTTT.

The chain combines TRBV30 with TRBJ2-3; D ambiguous. The CDR3 has 16 residues. The V end lost 4 bases, the J end lost 0 bases, and 17 bases lay between the germline ends. The germline CDR1 and CDR2 sequences are GTSNPN and SVGIG (reference sequence). The CDR3 loop reads CAWKNSRGISTDTQYF. CDR3 bases: TGTGCCTGGAAAAACTCTCGCGGCATTAGCACAGATACGCAGTATTTT.

The chain is built from TRBV6-1 and TRBJ2-7; D possibly corresponds to TRBD1 (6 bases). Between the trimmed V and J ends, which lost 6 bases and 5 bases, there was a span of 20 bases. Germline CDR1 is MNHNS and CDR2 is SASEGT. The CDR3 contains 15 residues. CDR3 loop: CASRVDYRAPNEQYF. In nucleotides, the CDR3 is TGTGCCAGCAGAGTAGATTACAGGGCCCCCAACGAGCAGTACTTC.

V gene TRBV4-1 combines with J gene TRBJ2-5, with D possibly TRBD1 on 6 matching bases. The ends were cut back, 3 bases at V and 5 bases at J, with 13 bases in the middle. The CDR3 is 14 residues long. Germline V gene sequence: CDR1 MGHRA, CDR2 YSYEKL. This CDR3 reads CASSQEWGRETQYF. CDR3 sequence (DNA): TGCGCCAGCAGCCAGGAATGGGGGCGGGAGACCCAGTACTTC.

The chain combines TRBV4-2 with TRBJ1-1, with D unresolved. Trimming pared 0 bases from V and 4 bases from J, leaving 9 bases between. CDR1 LGHNA and CDR2 YNFKEQ come from the germline V gene. The CDR3 consists of 14 residues. CDR3 DNA: TGTGCCAGCAGCCAAGATGGTACAGTCACTGAAGCTTTCTTT. Amino acids: CASSQDGTVTEAFF.

This clone was detected only a few times. The rearrangement links TRBV6-6 to TRBJ2-3; 11 bases are shared with TRBD2. Losses at the gene ends were 4 bases for V and 4 bases for J; bases not matched to a gene: 7. Germline CDR1 and CDR2: MNHNY and SVGAGI (reference sequence). The CDR3 contains 16 residues. The CDR3 DNA follows: TGTGCCAGCAGTTCCGGGACTAGCGGTACGCCAGATACGCAGTATTTT. Its protein product is CASSSGTSGTPDTQYF.